These 7 T cell receptor beta chains share one sample of origin, sequenced in a study of a mutant IDH1 vaccine in newly diagnosed glioma. Some clones are missing from TCRdb's copy, which holds only in-frame ones; the method was immunoSEQ multiplex PCR. Of about 65,000 clones listed, approximately 85% are singletons. Antigen specificity for these receptors is unknown. As for time point: week 23, last vaccination. All doses held 300 ug of mutant IDH1 20-mer peptide, with topical imiquimod. The specimen comprised PBMCs, sampled from a glioma patient whose treatment included an IDH1 peptide vaccine. The receptors here all came from a man aged 25-40 years with glioma.

This rearrangement joins TRBV5-1 to TRBJ2-7; D is perhaps TRBD2 (6 bases). V was cut by 5 bases and J by 0 bases, with 24 bases left in between. Germline values: CDR1 SGHRS, CDR2 YFSETQ. The CDR3 sequence is 18 residues long. The CDR3 protein is CASRPEGRNGPTSYEQYF. The CDR3, as DNA: TGCGCCAGCAGGCCGGAGGGACGGAACGGCCCGACCTCCTACGAGCAGTACTTC.

The rearrangement joins TRBV4-1 to TRBJ1-3, with D hard to call. Germline CDR1 reads MGHRA; CDR2 reads YSYEKL. This CDR3 spans 16 amino acids. Trimming stripped 3 bases from V and 0 bases from J, with 12 bases between. This chain's CDR3 is CASSQPSGNSGNTIYF. Here the CDR3 DNA reads TGCGCCAGCAGCCAGCCTTCCGGGAACTCTGGAAACACCATATATTTT.

This chain uses TRBV4-2 with TRBJ2-4; no definite D call. The CDR3 has 13 amino acids. The germline V gene has CDR1 LGHNA and CDR2 YNFKEQ. V lost 1 base and J lost 2, with 3 bases in between. CDR3 protein: CASSQVPKNIQYF. The CDR3 nucleotides read TGTGCCAGCAGCCAAGTACCCAAAAACATTCAGTACTTC.

The chain combines TRBV18 with TRBJ1-1, with 9 positions matching TRBD1. CDR3 length: 15 amino acids. Germline V gene data show CDR1 as KGHSH and CDR2 as LQKENI. Trimming removed 3 bases from V and 1 base from J; junction bases left unmatched: 3. As DNA, the CDR3 is TGTGCCAGCTCACCCTTGGACAGGGGGAACACTGAAGCTTTCTTT. Protein sequence: CASSPLDRGNTEAFF. The whole variable domain, remainder taken from reference TRBV18 and TRBJ1-1, is NAGVMQNPRHLVRRRGQEARLRCSPMKGHSHVYWYRQLPEEGLKFMVYLQKENIIDESGMPKERFSAEFPKEGPSILRIQQVVRGDSAAYFCASSPLDRGNTEAFFGQGTRLTVV.

The chain uses TRBV27 and TRBJ1-2; D gene uncertain. CDR3 length equals 13 residues. Germline CDR1 MNHEY, CDR2 SMNVEV (reference sequence). V was cut by 6 bases and J by 5 bases, with 13 bases left in between. For the CDR3, the DNA is TGTGCCAGCAGAAAAAGTGGAGGGTATGGCTACACCTTC. This gives the protein CASRKSGGYGYTF.

The chain carries TRBV9 and TRBJ1-6, with D perhaps TRBD1 (5 bases). V was pared by 3 bases and J by 7 bases, with 11 bases between. Per germline, CDR1 SGDLS and CDR2 YYNGEE. The CDR3 is 14 residues long. The CDR3 region is CASSEDIWNSPLHF. CDR3 DNA sequence: TGTGCCAGCAGCGAGGACATCTGGAATTCACCCCTCCACTTT.

V and J are TRBV19 and TRBJ2-1; the D gene is possibly TRBD1 (5 bases). The CDR3 spans 17 residues. The germline V gene has CDR1 LNHDA and CDR2 SQIVND (reference sequence). V shed 5 bases and J shed 2 bases, with 19 bases lying between them. In DNA, the CDR3 is TGTGCCAGTAGTCTACGACATTCGACGGACACCTACAATGAGCAGTTCTTC. It codes for CASSLRHSTDTYNEQFF.